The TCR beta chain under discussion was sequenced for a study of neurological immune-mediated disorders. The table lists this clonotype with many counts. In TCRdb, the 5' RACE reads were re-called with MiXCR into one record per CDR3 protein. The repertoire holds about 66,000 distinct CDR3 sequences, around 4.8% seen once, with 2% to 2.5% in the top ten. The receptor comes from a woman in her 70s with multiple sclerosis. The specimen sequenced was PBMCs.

The CDR3 sequence is CASSLGQIRNTIYF. The DNA for the CDR3 is TGTGCCAGCAGTCTGGGACAGATTAGAAACACCATATATTTT. The chain recombines TRBV12-3 or TRBV12-4 with TRBJ1-3; TRBD1 agrees at 7 bases. The CDR3 runs 14 residues. J was trimmed by 5 bases and V by 5 bases; bases with no gene match: 6.